This section outlines one T cell receptor beta chain sequence together with its context. This clonotype occurred a few times. Its antigen specificity is not known. A junction boundary mismatches the germline segment, possibly from a read error. These data belong to a study of regulatory T cells in long-lasting Graves disease (dated by TCRdb to the early 2020s). Regarding the study in general: Newly diagnosed Graves' disease patients had taken antithyroid drugs for less than 3 months. The study was registered as a clinical trial and conducted in China. A total of approximately 35 samples were covered by TCR sequencing, comprising roughly 13 persistent and approximately 20 newly diagnosed Graves' disease patients. Peripheral blood TCR sequencing and RNA sequencing compared persistent Graves' disease patients with newly diagnosed Graves' disease patients. Overall results and qualifications from the work: Sequencing and analysis were restricted to the TCR beta chain. Because the primary lesion, thyroid tissue, could not be accessed, the study looked at peripheral blood alone. More public clonotypes were shared among persistent patients (roughly 3,000) than among newly diagnosed patients (966). Compared with newly diagnosed patients, persistent Graves' disease patients had lower TCR Shannon entropy and fewer highly expanded clones, which suggests clonal expansion. TRBV28, TRBJ1-2 and TRBJ2-5 were preferentially used in persistent disease, while TRBV20-1 and TRBJ2-1 were favored in newly diagnosed disease. The small sample size was acknowledged by the authors as a limitation that may reduce accuracy.

Counted from cysteine to phenylalanine, this CDR3 has 15 amino acids. Only CDR3 DNA remains: 45 bases, in frame from the first base. CDR1 and CDR2, per the germline V gene, are MNHNS and SASEGT. The time point tag for this specimen amounts to: newly diagnosed GD, antithyroid drugs for less than 3 months. For both TCR sequencing and RNA sequencing, RNA was extracted from PBMCs in TRIzol. Graves' disease was diagnosed according to American Thyroid Association guidelines. Recruitment of patients was carried out at an endocrinology department in Xi'an, China. Each patient gave approximately 9.7 milliliters of peripheral blood, collected in an EDTA anticoagulant tube. Ficoll Paque Plus density gradient separation was used to isolate PBMCs, and no further T cell sorting was performed. An Agilent 2100 Bioanalyzer and agarose gel were used to assess RNA quality, and a NanoDrop 2000 was used to measure RNA concentration.

Libraries came from multiplex PCR. These reads were obtained on an Illumina HiSeq 4000. TCR beta libraries were built with iRepertoire HTBI primers and Arm-PCR amplification of CDR3 regions. Gel purification was performed on PCR products prior to sequencing. Turning to the authors' computational methods: A total of around 59 TRBV and 14 TRBJ segments were identified across samples and were used for gene usage analysis of CDR3 amino acid clonotypes. Filtered high-quality paired reads were merged into contigs using COPE and FqMerger. Contigs were aligned with BLAST to IMGT TRBV, TRBD and TRBJ reference genes, and CDR3 was defined per IMGT. Any clonotype with a frequency above 0.1% was counted as a highly expanded clone. Repertoire diversity was measured by Shannon entropy, and V-J evenness by the Gini coefficient. Clonotypes shared by more than one individual were considered public. The public sequencing data were trimmed at Q25 with fastp and processed into clonotypes with MiXCR by TCRdb, which kept only in-frame beta chains. Identical CDR3 protein sequences are pooled into one entry, listed with their most common genes and DNA. Here the V and J calls rest on TCRdb's processing, not on the authors' analysis. The sample table holds 400,000 to 500,000 distinct CDR3 sequences, of which 14% were seen once. Jointly, the top ten make up about a sixth of the sample.

These data were also reused for a study on T cells in Graves' hyperthyroidism and ophthalmopathy. The other study reports the following: Stable Graves' hyperthyroidism was defined as the absence of progression to ophthalmopathy over 18 months of follow-up. Hyperthyroidism patients were aged 18 to 65 years and newly diagnosed, with disease duration of less than 2 months. Exclusion was applied to patients with uncontrolled infections, other autoimmune diseases, pregnancy or lactation. Clinical symptoms, serum thyroxine and TRAb, thyroid ultrasound, and orbital computed tomography formed the basis for the diagnoses. The TCR CDR3 was subjected to a first round of RT-PCR using the HTBI primer set and the Qiagen OneStep RT-PCR kit. Most expanded thyroid clonotypes (frequency above 0.001) were also detected in blood, a finding suggesting that blood repertoires may reflect thyroid immune responses. A 13 V-J signature model separated ophthalmopathy from stable hyperthyroidism, with approximately 87% sensitivity and roughly 82% specificity in cross-validation and 80%/75% in testing. During validation, the model predicted progression to ophthalmopathy a median of approximately 6.5 months ahead of onset, with 60% to 71% sensitivity and 72% to 80% specificity. To identify distinguishing TCR V-J signatures, a discovery cohort of about 95 patients was used, comprising some 43 with Graves' ophthalmopathy and approximately 58 with stable Graves' hyperthyroidism. Prospective prediction of ophthalmopathy was tested in an independent validation cohort of about 19 hyperthyroidism patients and 15 to 17 patients who later progressed to ophthalmopathy. The 85 to 100 discovery patients were randomly split 7:3 into training and test sets. The study also compared thyroid tissue and blood T-cell repertoires from five or six Graves' hyperthyroidism patients. After blood sampling, hyperthyroidism patients were treated with methimazole at a starting dose of 30 mg daily, and ophthalmopathy patients were treated with high-dose intravenous methylprednisolone. A second multiplex PCR round built the libraries, followed by size selection and purification. Paired-end sequencing of the libraries was performed with 100 bp reads on an Illumina HiSeq2000. SOAPnuke was used to process the raw data, throwing out any read that contained adapters or uncalled bases, had a mean Phred below 15, or lacked an exact constant-primer or identifier match. COPE v1.2.5 was used to merge high-quality paired reads, and clonotypes were defined as unique nucleotide sequences. Clonotypes were aligned to IMGT TRBV, TRBD and TRBJ reference segments using MiTCR v1.1. The analysis was restricted to V-J combinations with a frequency above 0.0001, which together covered 98% to 99.2% of the repertoires. A TCS score was defined as the ratio between F50 (clonal expansion) and ExV (chaos), using BLOSUM62-based TCRdist between CDR3 peptides within each V-J. Welch's t-statistics and random forest reduced 514 V-J features to under 15, which were used in a naive Bayes classifier (R e1071). No statistical method was used to set the sample size in advance, and investigators knew the group allocation. The paper reports TCR Vbeta CDR3 sequencing of more than 120 peripheral blood samples: 40 to 45 ophthalmopathy, fewer than 80 hyperthyroidism and approximately 17 progressor patients.

This clonotype was obtained from a woman aged 50 to 60 with Graves disease. Donor details come from another sample of the same person, matched by shared clones. The sample was peripheral blood mononuclear cells (PBMCs), taken at new diagnosis, from a patient treated with antithyroid drugs. The V and J genes are TRBV6-1 and TRBJ2-2; the best D guess is TRBD1, with 6 bases matching. For the CDR3, the sequence is CACRTSQGFTGELFF. At the DNA level, the sequence is TGTGCCTGCAGAACCTCGCAGGGGTTCACCGGGGAGCTGTTTTTT.